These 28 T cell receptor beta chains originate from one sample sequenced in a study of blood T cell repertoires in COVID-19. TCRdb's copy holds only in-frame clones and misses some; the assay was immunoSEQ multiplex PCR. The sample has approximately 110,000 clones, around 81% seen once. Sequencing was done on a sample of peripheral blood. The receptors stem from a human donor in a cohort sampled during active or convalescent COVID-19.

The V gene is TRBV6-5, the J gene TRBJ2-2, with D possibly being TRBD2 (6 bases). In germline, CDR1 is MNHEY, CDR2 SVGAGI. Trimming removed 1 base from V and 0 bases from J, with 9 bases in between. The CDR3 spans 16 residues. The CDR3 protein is CASSYWEVTNTGELFF. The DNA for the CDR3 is TGTGCCAGCAGTTACTGGGAGGTTACGAACACCGGGGAGCTGTTTTTT.

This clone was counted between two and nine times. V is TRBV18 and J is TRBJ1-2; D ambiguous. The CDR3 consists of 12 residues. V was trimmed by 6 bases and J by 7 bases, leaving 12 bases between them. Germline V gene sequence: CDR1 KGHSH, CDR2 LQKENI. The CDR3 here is CASSEELRGYTF. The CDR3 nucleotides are TGTGCCAGCTCCGAGGAGTTGCGTGGCTACACCTTC.

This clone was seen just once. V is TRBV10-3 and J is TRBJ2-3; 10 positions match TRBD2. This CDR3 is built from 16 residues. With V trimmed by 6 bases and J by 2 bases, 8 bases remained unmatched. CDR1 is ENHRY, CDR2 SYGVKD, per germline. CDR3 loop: CAIRTGLADHTDTQYF. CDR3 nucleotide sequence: TGTGCCATCAGGACTGGACTAGCGGACCACACAGATACGCAGTATTTT.

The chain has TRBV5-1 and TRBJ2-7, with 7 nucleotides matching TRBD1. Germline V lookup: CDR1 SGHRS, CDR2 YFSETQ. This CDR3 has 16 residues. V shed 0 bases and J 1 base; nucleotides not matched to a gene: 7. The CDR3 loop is CASSLEGTAKSYEQYF. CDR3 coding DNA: TGCGCCAGCAGCTTGGAGGGGACAGCCAAATCCTACGAGCAGTACTTC.

The CDR3 loop is CATSRGGLAGIQETQYF. CDR3 bases: TGTGCCACCAGCAGAGGGGGACTAGCGGGAATCCAAGAGACCCAGTACTTC. This chain joins TRBV15 and TRBJ2-5; 13 nucleotides align to TRBD2. From germline, CDR1 is LNHNV and CDR2 YYDKDF (reference sequence). CDR3 length: 17 amino acids. V shed 1 base, J shed 1 base, and the junction held 3 bases outside the gene matches.

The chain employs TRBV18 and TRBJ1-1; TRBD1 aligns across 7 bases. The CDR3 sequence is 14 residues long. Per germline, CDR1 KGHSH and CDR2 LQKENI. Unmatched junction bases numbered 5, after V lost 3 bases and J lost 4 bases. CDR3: CASSPSGQSTEAFF. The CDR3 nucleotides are TGTGCCAGCTCACCCTCGGGACAGTCCACTGAAGCTTTCTTT. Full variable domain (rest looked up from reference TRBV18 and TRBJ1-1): NAGVMQNPRHLVRRRGQEARLRCSPMKGHSHVYWYRQLPEEGLKFMVYLQKENIIDESGMPKERFSAEFPKEGPSILRIQQVVRGDSAAYFCASSPSGQSTEAFFGQGTRLTVV.

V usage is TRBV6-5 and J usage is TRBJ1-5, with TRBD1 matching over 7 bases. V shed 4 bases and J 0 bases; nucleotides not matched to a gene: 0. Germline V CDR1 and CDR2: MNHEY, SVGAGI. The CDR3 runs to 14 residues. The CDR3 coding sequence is TGTGCCAGCAGTTGGGACAGTAGCAATCAGCCCCAGCATTTT. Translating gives CASSWDSSNQPQHF.

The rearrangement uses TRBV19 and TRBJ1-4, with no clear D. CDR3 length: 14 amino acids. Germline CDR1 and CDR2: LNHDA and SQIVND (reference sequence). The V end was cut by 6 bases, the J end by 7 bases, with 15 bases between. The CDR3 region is CASSIRDGGEKLFF. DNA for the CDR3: TGTGCCAGTAGCATTCGGGATGGAGGTGAAAAACTGTTTTTT.

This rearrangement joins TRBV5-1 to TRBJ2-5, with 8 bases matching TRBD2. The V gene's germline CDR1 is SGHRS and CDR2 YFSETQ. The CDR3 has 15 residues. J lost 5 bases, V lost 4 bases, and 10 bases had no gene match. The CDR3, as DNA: TGCGCCAGCAGCATACAGCCGGGACTAGGGGAGACCCAGTACTTC. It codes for CASSIQPGLGETQYF.

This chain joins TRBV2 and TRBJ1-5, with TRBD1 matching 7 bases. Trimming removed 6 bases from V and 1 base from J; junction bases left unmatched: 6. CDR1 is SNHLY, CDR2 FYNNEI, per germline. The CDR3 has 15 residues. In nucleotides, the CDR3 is TGTGCCAGCAGGGGCGGGACAGCAAGCAATCAGCCCCAGCATTTT. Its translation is CASRGGTASNQPQHF.

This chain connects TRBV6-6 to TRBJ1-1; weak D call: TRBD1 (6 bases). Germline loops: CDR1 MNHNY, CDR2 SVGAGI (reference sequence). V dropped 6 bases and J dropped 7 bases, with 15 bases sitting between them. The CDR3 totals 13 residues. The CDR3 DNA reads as TGTGCCAGCAGCAAGGGGGGGGCGGGTGAAGCTTTCTTT. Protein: CASSKGGAGEAFF.

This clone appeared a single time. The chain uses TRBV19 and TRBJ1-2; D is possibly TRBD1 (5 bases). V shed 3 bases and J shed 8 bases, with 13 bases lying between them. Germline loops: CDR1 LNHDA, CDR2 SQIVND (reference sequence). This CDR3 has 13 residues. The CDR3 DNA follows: TGTGCCAGTAGTATTAATTCAGGGTACGGCTACACCTTC. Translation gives CASSINSGYGYTF.

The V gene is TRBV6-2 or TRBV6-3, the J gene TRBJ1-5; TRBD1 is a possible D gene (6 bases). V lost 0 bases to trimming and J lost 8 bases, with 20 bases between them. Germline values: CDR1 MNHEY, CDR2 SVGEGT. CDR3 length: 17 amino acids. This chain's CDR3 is CASSYSIVNGTREPQHF. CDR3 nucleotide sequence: TGTGCCAGCAGTTACTCGATTGTGAACGGGACAAGGGAGCCCCAGCATTTT.

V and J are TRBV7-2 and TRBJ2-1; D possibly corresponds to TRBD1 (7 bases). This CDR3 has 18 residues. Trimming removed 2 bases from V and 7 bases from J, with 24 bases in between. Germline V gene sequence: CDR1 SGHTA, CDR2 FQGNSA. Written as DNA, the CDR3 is TGTGCCAGCAGCTTACAGTCAATCGCAGGGGGGCTTCTTAATGAGCAGTTCTTC. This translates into CASSLQSIAGGLLNEQFF.

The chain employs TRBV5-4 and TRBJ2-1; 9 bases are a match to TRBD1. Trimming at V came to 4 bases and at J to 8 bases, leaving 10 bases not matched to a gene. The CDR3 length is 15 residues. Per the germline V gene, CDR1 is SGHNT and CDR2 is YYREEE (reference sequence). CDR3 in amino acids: CASSGRDRALYEQFF. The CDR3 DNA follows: TGTGCCAGCAGCGGCCGGGACAGGGCTCTCTATGAGCAGTTCTTC. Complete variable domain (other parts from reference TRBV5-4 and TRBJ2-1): ETGVTQSPTHLIKTRGQQVTLRCSSQSGHNTVSWYQQALGQGPQFIFQYYREEENGRGNFPPRFSGLQFPNYSSELNVNALELDDSALYLCASSGRDRALYEQFFGPGTRLTVL.

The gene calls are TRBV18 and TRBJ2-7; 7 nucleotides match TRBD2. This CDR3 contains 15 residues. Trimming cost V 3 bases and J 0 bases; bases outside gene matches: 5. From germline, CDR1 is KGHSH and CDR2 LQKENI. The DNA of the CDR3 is TGTGCCAGCTCACCGAGCGGGGTCAGCTCCTACGAGCAGTACTTC. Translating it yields CASSPSGVSSYEQYF.

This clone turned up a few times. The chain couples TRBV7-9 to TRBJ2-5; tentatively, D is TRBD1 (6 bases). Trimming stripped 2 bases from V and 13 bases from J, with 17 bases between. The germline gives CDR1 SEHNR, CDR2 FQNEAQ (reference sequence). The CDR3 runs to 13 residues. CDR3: CASSLTGSRLLYF. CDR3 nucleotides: TGTGCCAGCAGCTTAACAGGGAGTAGGTTATTGTACTTC.

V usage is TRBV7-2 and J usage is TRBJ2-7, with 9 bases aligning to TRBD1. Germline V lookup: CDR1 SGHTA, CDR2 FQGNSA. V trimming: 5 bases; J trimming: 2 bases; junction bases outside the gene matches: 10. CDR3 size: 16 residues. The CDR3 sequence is CASSPMGQGSTYEQYF. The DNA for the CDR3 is TGTGCCAGCAGCCCTATGGGACAGGGTAGTACCTACGAGCAGTACTTC.

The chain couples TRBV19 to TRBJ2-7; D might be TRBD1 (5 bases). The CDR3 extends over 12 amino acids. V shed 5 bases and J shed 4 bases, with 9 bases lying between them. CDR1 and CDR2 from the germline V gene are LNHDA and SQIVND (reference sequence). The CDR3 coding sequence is TGTGCCAGTAGTCCAGGGTGGTACGAGCAGTACTTC. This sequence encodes CASSPGWYEQYF.

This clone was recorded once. The CDR3 nucleotides read TGTGCCAGCAGTTACTCCAGTCTCGGAAACACCATATATTTT. Translated, it gives CASSYSSLGNTIYF. This rearrangement joins TRBV6-6 to TRBJ1-3; no reliable D call. The CDR3 runs to 14 residues. Germline V lookup: CDR1 MNHNY, CDR2 SVGAGI (reference sequence). Trimming took off 0 bases at V and 4 bases at J, with 7 bases between the two ends.

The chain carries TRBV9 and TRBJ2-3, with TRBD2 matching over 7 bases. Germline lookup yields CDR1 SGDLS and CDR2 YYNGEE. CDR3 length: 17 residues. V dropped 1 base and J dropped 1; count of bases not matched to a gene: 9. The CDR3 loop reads CASSVISGLVGTDTQYF. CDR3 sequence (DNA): TGTGCCAGCAGCGTAATCTCCGGACTAGTAGGCACAGATACGCAGTATTTT. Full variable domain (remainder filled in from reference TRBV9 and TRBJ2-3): DSGVTQTPKHLITATGQRVTLRCSPRSGDLSVYWYQQSLDQGLQFLIQYYNGEERAKGNILERFSAQQFPDLHSELNLSSLELGDSALYFCASSVISGLVGTDTQYFGPGTRLTVL.

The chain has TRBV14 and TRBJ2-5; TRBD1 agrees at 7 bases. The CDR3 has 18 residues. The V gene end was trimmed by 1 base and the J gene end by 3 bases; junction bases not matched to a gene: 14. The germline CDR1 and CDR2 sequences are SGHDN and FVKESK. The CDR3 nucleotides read TGTGCCAGCAGCCAAGCGTCCTCAGCTCGGGACAGAAAAGAGACCCAGTACTTC. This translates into CASSQASSARDRKETQYF.

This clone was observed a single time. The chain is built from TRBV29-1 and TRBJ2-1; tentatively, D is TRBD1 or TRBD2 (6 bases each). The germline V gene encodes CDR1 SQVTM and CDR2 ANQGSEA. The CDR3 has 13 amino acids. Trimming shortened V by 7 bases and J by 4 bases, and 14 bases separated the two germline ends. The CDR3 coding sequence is TGCAGCGGGGGGGACAAAGCGTACAATGAGCAGTTCTTC. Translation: CSGGDKAYNEQFF.

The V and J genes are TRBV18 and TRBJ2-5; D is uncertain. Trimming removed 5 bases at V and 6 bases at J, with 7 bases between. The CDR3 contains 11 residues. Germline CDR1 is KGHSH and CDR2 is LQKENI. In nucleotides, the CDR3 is TGTGCCAGCTCAGTTTGGCAGACCCAGTACTTC. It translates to CASSVWQTQYF.

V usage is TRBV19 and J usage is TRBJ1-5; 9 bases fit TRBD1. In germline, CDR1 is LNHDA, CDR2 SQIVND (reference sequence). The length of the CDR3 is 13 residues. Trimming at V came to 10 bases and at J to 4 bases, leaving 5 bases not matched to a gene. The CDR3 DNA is TGTGCCATTGGGACAGGGTCAAATCAGCCCCAGCATTTT. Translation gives CAIGTGSNQPQHF.

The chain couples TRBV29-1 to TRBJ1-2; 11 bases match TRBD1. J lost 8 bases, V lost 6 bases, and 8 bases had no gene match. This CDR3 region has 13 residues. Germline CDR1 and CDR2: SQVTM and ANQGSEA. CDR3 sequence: CSVGTGGFYGYTF. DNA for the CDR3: TGCAGCGTGGGGACAGGGGGTTTTTACGGCTACACCTTC.

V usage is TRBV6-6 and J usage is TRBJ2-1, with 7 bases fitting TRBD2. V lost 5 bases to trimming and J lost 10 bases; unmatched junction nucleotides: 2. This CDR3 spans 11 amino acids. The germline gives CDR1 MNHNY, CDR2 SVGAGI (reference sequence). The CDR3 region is CASSQRDEQFF. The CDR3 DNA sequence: TGTGCCAGCAGTCAGCGGGACGAGCAGTTCTTC.

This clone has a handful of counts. The chain's CDR3 is CSVVGGGNQPQHF. The CDR3 nucleotides are TGCAGCGTTGTAGGGGGCGGCAATCAGCCCCAGCATTTT. V and J are TRBV29-1 and TRBJ1-5; the match to TRBD1 covers 7 bases. The CDR3 has 13 amino acids. CDR1 is SQVTM, CDR2 ANQGSEA, per germline. J gave up 2 bases and V 4 bases, and 2 bases lay outside the gene matches. Using reference TRBV29-1 and TRBJ1-5 for the parts outside the CDR3, the full variable domain is SAVISQKPSRDICQRGTSLTIQCQVDSQVTMMFWYRQQPGQSLTLIATANQGSEATYESGFVIDKFPISRPNLTFSTLTVSNMSPEDSSIYLCSVVGGGNQPQHFGDGTRLSIL.